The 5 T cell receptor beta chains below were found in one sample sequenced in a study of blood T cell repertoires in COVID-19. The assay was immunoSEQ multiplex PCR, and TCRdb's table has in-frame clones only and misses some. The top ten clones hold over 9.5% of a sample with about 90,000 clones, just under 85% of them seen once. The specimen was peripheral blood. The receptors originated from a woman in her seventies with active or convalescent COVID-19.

The CDR3 spells CASSIANRDSDGYTF. The CDR3, as DNA: TGTGCCAGTAGTATAGCAAATAGGGACAGTGATGGCTACACCTTC. This chain uses TRBV19 with TRBJ1-2; 7 nucleotides line up with TRBD1. J lost 6 bases, V lost 1 base, and 8 bases had no gene match. Germline CDR1 reads LNHDA; CDR2 reads SQIVND (reference sequence). The CDR3 extends over 15 amino acids.

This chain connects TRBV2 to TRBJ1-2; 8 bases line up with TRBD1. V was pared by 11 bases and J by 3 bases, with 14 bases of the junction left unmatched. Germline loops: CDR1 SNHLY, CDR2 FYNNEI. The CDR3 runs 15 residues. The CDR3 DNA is TGTGCCCGAGGGGGGCAGGGGGCGAAAGACTATGGCTACACCTTC. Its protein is CARGGQGAKDYGYTF.

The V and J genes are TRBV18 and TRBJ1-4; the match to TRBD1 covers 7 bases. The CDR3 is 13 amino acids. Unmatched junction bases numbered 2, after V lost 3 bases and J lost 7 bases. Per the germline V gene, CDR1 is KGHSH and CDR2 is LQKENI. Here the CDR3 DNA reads TGTGCCAGCTCACCGGGACAGCTTGAAAAACTGTTTTTT. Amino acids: CASSPGQLEKLFF.

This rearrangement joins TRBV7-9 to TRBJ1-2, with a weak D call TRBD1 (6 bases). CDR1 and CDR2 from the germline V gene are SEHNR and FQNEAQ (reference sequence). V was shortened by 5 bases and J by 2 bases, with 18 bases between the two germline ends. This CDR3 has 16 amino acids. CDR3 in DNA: TGTGCCAGCAGCACCAGGGGAATACAGGGAAACTATGGCTACACCTTC. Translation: CASSTRGIQGNYGYTF.

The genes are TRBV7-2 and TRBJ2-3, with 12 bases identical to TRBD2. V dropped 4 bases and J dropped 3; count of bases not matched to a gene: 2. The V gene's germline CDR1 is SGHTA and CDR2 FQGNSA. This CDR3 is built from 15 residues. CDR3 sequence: CASSWTSGATDTQYF. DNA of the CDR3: TGTGCCAGCAGCTGGACTAGCGGGGCGACAGATACGCAGTATTTT.